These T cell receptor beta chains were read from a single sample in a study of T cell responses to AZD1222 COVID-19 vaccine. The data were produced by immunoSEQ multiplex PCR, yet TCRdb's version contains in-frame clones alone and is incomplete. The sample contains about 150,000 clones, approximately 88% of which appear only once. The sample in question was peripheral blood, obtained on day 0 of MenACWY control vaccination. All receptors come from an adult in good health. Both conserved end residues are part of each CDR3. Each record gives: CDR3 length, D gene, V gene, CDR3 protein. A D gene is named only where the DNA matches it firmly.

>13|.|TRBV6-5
CASSYGQHGELFF
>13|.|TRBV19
CASSLDGTYEQYF
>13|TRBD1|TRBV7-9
CASRAGQGYEQYF
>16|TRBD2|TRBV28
CASKTGLASTYNEQFF
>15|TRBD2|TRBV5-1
CASSLSGRRDNEQFF
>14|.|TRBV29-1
CSVNARDPAYEQYF
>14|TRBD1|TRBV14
CASSPNRGADTQYF
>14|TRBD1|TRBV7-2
CASLEDRGADTQYF
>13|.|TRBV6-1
CASSEALTVGYTF
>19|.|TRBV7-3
CASSSRGGGKALGANVLTF
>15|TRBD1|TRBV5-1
CASSLEGQGTDGYTF
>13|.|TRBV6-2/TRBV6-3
CASSILGGREQFF
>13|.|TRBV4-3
CASSQGIQETQYF
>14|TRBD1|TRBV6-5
CSTGSGQGRYGYTF
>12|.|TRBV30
CAWSAGQYTQYF
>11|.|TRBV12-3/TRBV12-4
CASSHGREAFF
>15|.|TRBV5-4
CASSLGGEVPGEAFF
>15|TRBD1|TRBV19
CASSIAGQGPSPLHF
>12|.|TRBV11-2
CASSPSRDTQYF
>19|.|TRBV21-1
CASSSSGTSLKTLSYEQYF
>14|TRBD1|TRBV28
CASIRDRVSYGYTF
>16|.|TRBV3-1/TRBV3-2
CASSQDWAGAHYGYTF
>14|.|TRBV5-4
CASSLGAKGTEAFF
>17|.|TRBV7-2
CASSLGGVGRPDQPQHF
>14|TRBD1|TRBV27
CASSSLDRAHEQYF
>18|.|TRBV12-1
CASSPPFVLETPNYGYTF
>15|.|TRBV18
CASSPEGDWKYEQYF
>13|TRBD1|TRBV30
CAWSGDRVNEQYF
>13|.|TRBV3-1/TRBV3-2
CASSPPDDYEQYF
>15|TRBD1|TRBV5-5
CASSAGTASGNTIYF
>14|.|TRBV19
CASSMGGIRQPQHF
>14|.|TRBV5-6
CASSLEQINYGYTF
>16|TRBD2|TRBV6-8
CASSKTGLAGPDTQYF
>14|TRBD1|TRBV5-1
CASSPGTANYGYTF
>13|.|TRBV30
CAWRDIDHYGYTF
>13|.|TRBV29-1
CSVGAQGAYGYTF
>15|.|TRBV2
CASTEEHFLSYEQYF
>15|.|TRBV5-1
CASSPGRASYNEQFF
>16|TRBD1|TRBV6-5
CASSSQGAISGNTIYF
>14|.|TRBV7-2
CASSRLRENQPQHF
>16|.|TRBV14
CASSQERLASYNEQFF
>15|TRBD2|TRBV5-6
CASSASGRLTGELFF
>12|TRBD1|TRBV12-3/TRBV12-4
CASSPGQAGYTF
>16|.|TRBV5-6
CASSIAAGAFNYGYTF